A single sample is the source of the 2 T cell receptor beta chains below, sequenced in a study of T cell responses to AZD1222 COVID-19 vaccine. TCRdb's table, derived via immunoSEQ multiplex PCR, lists solely in-frame clones and lacks some. The sample records some 150,000 clones, 85% to 95% being singletons. The sample here was peripheral blood, taken on day 0 of MenACWY control vaccination. The receptors shown here come from an adult in good health.

The chain carries TRBV5-1 and TRBJ2-7; D is perhaps TRBD2 (5 bases). The CDR3 consists of 14 residues. In germline, CDR1 is SGHRS, CDR2 YFSETQ. The V gene lost 4 bases and the J gene lost 0 bases, with 11 bases spanning the gap. The CDR3 nucleotides are TGCGCCAGCAGCCGTTCTAGCCCCTCCTACGAGCAGTACTTC. It translates to CASSRSSPSYEQYF.

The chain employs TRBV3-1 (or the pseudogene TRBV3-2) and TRBJ2-7, with D possibly TRBD1 on 5 matching bases. The germline gives CDR1 LGHDT, CDR2 YNNKEL (reference sequence). The CDR3 loop spans 14 amino acids. Trimming cost V 0 bases and J 2 bases, with 8 bases left between them. The CDR3 reads CASSQEAGTYEQYF. In DNA, the CDR3 is TGTGCCAGCAGCCAAGAAGCAGGGACCTACGAGCAGTACTTC.